The sample holds a few counts of the clone carrying this T cell receptor (beta chain). Its antigen remains unknown. These data come from a study of Ad26.COV2.S vaccination and SARS-CoV-2 variants. Across the whole study: Doses of Ad26.COV2.S were injected into muscle once or twice, 56 days apart. Whole-study results and caveats: Measurement of non-spike TCR breadth gave similar results in vaccine and placebo recipients. Following vaccination, spike-specific CD8+ and CD4+ T cell responses reportedly exhibited substantial breadth.

Libraries were prepared by immunoSEQ multiplex PCR; TCRdb keeps only in-frame clonotypes and omits some of them. Of hundreds of thousands of clones listed, around 86% are singletons. In germline, CDR1 is MNHEY, CDR2 SVGAGI. The CDR3 sequence is 15 residues long. Trimming removed 0 bases from V and 8 bases from J, with 16 bases in between. The treatment is: over 15 received Ad26.COV2.S at low or high dose, single or two shots; about 5 received placebo; per-sample allocation not given. It was on day 63 after the first vaccine or placebo injection that samples were taken. An Ad26 vector was used to express Wuhan-strain SARS-CoV-2 spike as the vaccine.

V and J are TRBV6-5 and TRBJ1-1; D unresolved. The TCR sequence derives from a person aged 18-60 years who received the Ad26.COV2.S COVID-19 vaccine or a placebo. Sequenced here: peripheral blood, sampled in a trial of Ad26.COV2.S vaccine versus placebo. The CDR3 nucleotides read TGTGCCAGCAGTTACTCGATTGTAACAGCGAGAGAAGCTTTCTTT. Its translation: CASSYSIVTAREAFF.